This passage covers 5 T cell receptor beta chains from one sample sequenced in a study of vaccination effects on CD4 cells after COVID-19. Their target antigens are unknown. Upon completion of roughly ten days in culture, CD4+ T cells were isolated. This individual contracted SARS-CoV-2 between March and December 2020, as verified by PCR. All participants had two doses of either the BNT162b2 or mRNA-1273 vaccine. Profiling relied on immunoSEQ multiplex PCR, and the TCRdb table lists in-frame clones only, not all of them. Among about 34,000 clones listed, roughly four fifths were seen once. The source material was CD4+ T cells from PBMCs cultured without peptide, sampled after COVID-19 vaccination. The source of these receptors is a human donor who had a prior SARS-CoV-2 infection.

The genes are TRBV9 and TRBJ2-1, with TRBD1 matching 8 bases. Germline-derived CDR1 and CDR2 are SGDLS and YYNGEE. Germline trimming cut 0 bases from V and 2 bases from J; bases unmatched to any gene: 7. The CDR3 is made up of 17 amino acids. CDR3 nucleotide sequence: TGTGCCAGCAGCGTAGGAGGGGCCAGGGGGCCCTACAATGAGCAGTTCTTC. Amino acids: CASSVGGARGPYNEQFF.

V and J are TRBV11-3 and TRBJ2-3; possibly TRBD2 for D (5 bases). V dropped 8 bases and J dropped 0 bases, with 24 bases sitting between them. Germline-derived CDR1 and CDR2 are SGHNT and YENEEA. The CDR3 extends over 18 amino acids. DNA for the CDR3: TGTGCCAGCCGCCCATATACGTATAGCGACTCTAGCACAGATACGCAGTATTTT. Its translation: CASRPYTYSDSSTDTQYF.

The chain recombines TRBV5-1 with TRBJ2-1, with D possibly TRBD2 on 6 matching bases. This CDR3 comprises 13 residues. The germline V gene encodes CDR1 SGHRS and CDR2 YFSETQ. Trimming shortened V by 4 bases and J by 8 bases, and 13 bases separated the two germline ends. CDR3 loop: CASSRQSGDEQFF. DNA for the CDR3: TGCGCCAGCAGCAGACAGTCGGGGGATGAGCAGTTCTTC.

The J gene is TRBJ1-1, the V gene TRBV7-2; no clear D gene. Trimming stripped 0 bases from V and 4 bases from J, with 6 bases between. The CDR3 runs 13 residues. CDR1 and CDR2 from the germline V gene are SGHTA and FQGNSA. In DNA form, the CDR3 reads TGTGCCAGCAGCTTAGCGATCGGCACTGAAGCTTTCTTT. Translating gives CASSLAIGTEAFF.

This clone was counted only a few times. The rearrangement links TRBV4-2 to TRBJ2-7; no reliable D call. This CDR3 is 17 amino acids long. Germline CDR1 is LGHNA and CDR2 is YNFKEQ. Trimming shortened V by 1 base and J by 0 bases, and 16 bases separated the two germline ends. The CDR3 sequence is CASSQGAGLRLSYEQYF. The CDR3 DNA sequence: TGTGCCAGCAGCCAAGGGGCAGGTCTGAGACTCTCCTACGAGCAGTACTTC.